Sequencing of this T cell receptor (beta chain) was carried out in a study of immune evolution from preneoplasia to lung adenocarcinoma (dated by TCRdb to 2020 to 2023). At the level of the whole study: The study used immune gene expression, TCR sequencing and multiplex immunofluorescence to profile the immune contexture of lung adenocarcinoma precursors and invasive adenocarcinoma. Resected precursor lesions (AAH, AIS, MIA) and invasive adenocarcinomas were compared with paired morphologically normal lung tissue. Sample size was based on specimen availability rather than a prior power calculation. The immune data were combined with whole exome sequencing and methylation data from the same cohort of nodules. A total of roughly 51 patients with pulmonary nodules who underwent surgical resection were included in the overall cohort. A total of 40 to 60 patients contributed TCR sequencing data. It was reported in the study that 105 samples were used for TCR sequencing. POLYSOLVER was used to infer Class I HLA alleles from exome data, and LOHHLA was used to detect allele-specific HLA loss. General findings and caveats noted by the study authors: Clonality was highest in normal lung, while later-stage lesions appeared to have lower clonality but higher T cell density and diversity. The findings rested on association rather than direct causation, and larger cohorts with long-term follow-up and longitudinal biopsies were considered necessary. Because all patients came from Japan and China, whether the findings apply to Western populations was uncertain. The highest top T cell clone frequencies were observed in normal lung, and a progressive decrease in top T cell clone frequencies appeared to occur from AAH through AIS, MIA and invasive adenocarcinoma.

Inclusive of the bounding cysteine and phenylalanine, the CDR3 is 15 residues long. Only the CDR3 part of the read is kept: 45 bases, read in frame from the first base. The V end loses 3 bases and the J end loses 6 bases, and a stretch of 18 bases separates them. CDR1 SGHRS and CDR2 YFSETQ are derived from the germline V gene. TCR beta CDR3 regions were sequenced from DNA using the immunoSEQ hsTCRbeta Kit. In the authors' own workflow: TCR sequencing data were analysed with the ImmunoSEQ Analyzer. T cell clonality was defined as 1 minus Pielou's evenness, as computed on productive rearrangements. T cell diversity was measured with the inverse Simpson index on productive templates. T cell density was defined as TCR beta template counts normalized to usable DNA, with usable DNA estimated by amplification and sequencing of housekeeping genes. TCR metrics were compared across histologic stages using two-sided Kruskal-Wallis tests. In TCRdb, the immuneACCESS table is reduced to in-frame sequences with V and J assigned. These tables do not hold every clone; where another copy was compared, an unresolved V gene accounts for under half, and the others remain unexplained. V and J calls and clone size are those listed in that table; D and trimming were worked out from the DNA. This sample comprises several thousand clones, 70% to 80% of them detected only once. The leading ten clones occupy 11% to 15% of the sample.

Patients underwent resection in Japan or China between about 2014 and 2017. Two lung cancer pathologists independently reviewed H&E slides to confirm the histologic diagnosis of every case. The AllPrep DNA/RNA FFPE Kit was used to isolate DNA from FFPE tissue. About this clone itself: The target of this receptor is not known. Within one base of it there is no much larger clone, and no base qualities were kept.

The sequenced sample was FFPE adjacent normal lung tissue. The receptor was derived from a person between 65 and 80 years old with lung adenocarcinoma. The rearranged segments are TRBV5-1 and TRBJ1-1; the D region possibly corresponds to TRBD1 (5 bases align). The nucleotide sequence reads as follows: TGCGCCAGCAGCTCCGGGACCCTCAACGTCCCTGAAGCTTTCTTT. Its translation is CASSSGTLNVPEAFF.